This passage covers 16 T cell receptor beta chains from one sample sequenced in a study of T-cell memory formation after mild COVID-19. TCRdb used MiXCR to reprocess the 5' RACE reads, holding one entry per CDR3 protein. Of around 450,000 distinct CDR3 sequences in the sample, about 19% were seen once. Input material: PBMCs or a T cell subset sorted from them (not recorded which). These receptors were obtained from an adult woman who had mild COVID-19 (a few samples of this study predate the infection). Cell type and time point are not known.

The chain combines TRBV5-1 with TRBJ2-3; 10 bases map to TRBD1. The CDR3 is 15 amino acids. Trimming took 3 bases from V and 2 from J; bases not matched to a gene: 3. Germline loops: CDR1 SGHRS, CDR2 YFSETQ. CDR3 protein: CASSWGQGNTDTQYF. The CDR3 DNA reads TGCGCCAGCAGCTGGGGACAGGGGAACACAGATACGCAGTATTTT.

This clonotype was detected only a few times. This chain joins TRBV7-9 and TRBJ2-7; D call uncertain. CDR3 length: 15 residues. The germline gives CDR1 SEHNR, CDR2 FQNEAQ (reference sequence). V was shortened by 1 base and J by 2 bases, with 12 bases between the two germline ends. CDR3 nucleotides: TGTGCCAGCAGCTTAGAACAGAAAGGCGCCTACGAGCAGTACTTC. Translated, it gives CASSLEQKGAYEQYF.

V is TRBV10-3 and J is TRBJ2-2; D is possibly TRBD2 (7 bases). Germline lookup yields CDR1 ENHRY and CDR2 SYGVKD. The CDR3 is 15 amino acids. V dropped 7 bases and J dropped 0 bases, with 12 bases sitting between them. The CDR3 bases are TGTGCCATCAAGGGGGGGTTATCGAACACCGGGGAGCTGTTTTTT. Translating gives CAIKGGLSNTGELFF.

This clonotype appeared a few times. The chain recombines TRBV7-8 with TRBJ2-3, with 9 bases that match TRBD1. Germline assignment: CDR1 SGHVS and CDR2 FQNEAQ. The V segment lost 8 bases and the J segment 3 bases; nucleotides outside the gene matches: 9. There are 15 residues in the CDR3. CDR3 residues: CASGRDRAATDTQYF. The CDR3 DNA follows: TGTGCCAGCGGCCGGGACAGGGCGGCAACAGATACGCAGTATTTT.

The rearrangement joins TRBV12-3 or TRBV12-4 to TRBJ1-5; the D is unclear. The CDR3 is 14 amino acids. Trimming pared 6 bases from V and 0 bases from J, leaving 9 bases between. The chain's CDR3 is CASRSDFSNQPQHF. In DNA form, the CDR3 reads TGTGCCAGCAGATCGGATTTTAGCAATCAGCCCCAGCATTTT.

This chain connects TRBV29-1 to TRBJ2-3; possible D gene TRBD2, 6 bases. The V and J ends lost 2 bases and 1 base respectively, with 13 bases between them. CDR1 and CDR2 (germline): SQVTM, ANQGSEA. There are 15 residues in the CDR3. In DNA form, the CDR3 reads TGCAGCGTTGAACGGAGGGTGCGAGGCACAGATACGCAGTATTTT. Protein: CSVERRVRGTDTQYF.

The table lists this clonotype with a few counts. The chain links TRBV24-1 to TRBJ2-1; TRBD1 is a possible D gene (5 bases). The CDR3 is 14 amino acids. Germline assignment: CDR1 KGHDR and CDR2 SFDVKD. V was cut by 9 bases and J by 6 bases, with 17 bases left in between. The CDR3, as DNA: TGTGCCACCCATACAGGCAGGGCCGGCAATGAGCAGTTCTTC. Residues: CATHTGRAGNEQFF.

There are a few counts of this clonotype. The chain employs TRBV3-1 and TRBJ1-1; TRBD1 might be the D (5 bases). The CDR3 is 13 amino acids. V dropped 0 bases and J dropped 7 bases, with 9 bases sitting between them. Germline V CDR1 and CDR2: LGHDT, YNNKEL (reference sequence). The CDR3 region is CASSQDAGSEAFF. The CDR3 DNA reads as TGTGCCAGCAGCCAAGATGCAGGGAGTGAAGCTTTCTTT.

This chain connects TRBV5-1 to TRBJ1-2, with 9 bases identical to TRBD1. The germline V gene has CDR1 SGHRS and CDR2 YFSETQ. This CDR3 comprises 14 residues. V trimming: 0 bases; J trimming: 5 bases; junction bases outside the gene matches: 2. Written as DNA, the CDR3 is TGCGCCAGCAGCTTGGATGGGACAGGGTATGGCTACACCTTC. This sequence encodes CASSLDGTGYGYTF.

This chain connects TRBV4-1 to TRBJ1-1; no clear D. Trimming removed 0 bases from V and 1 base from J, with 6 bases in between. Germline CDR1 is MGHRA and CDR2 is YSYEKL. The CDR3 contains 14 residues. The CDR3: CASSQETWNTEAFF. The CDR3 bases are TGCGCCAGCAGCCAAGAAACGTGGAACACTGAAGCTTTCTTT.

This clonotype was detected a few times. The genes are TRBV14 and TRBJ1-1; the D gene is possibly TRBD1 (6 bases). In germline, CDR1 is SGHDN, CDR2 FVKESK. Between the trimmed V and J ends, which lost 5 bases and 12 bases, there was a span of 16 bases. There are 12 residues in the CDR3. DNA for the CDR3: TGTGCCAGCAGCAACTCCGGCGGACAGACTTTCTTT. Translated: CASSNSGGQTFF.

The CDR3, as DNA: TGTGCCTGGAGTGTCGCCGGGACAGCAAACAATGAGCAGTTCTTC. Translating gives CAWSVAGTANNEQFF. The rearrangement joins TRBV30 to TRBJ2-1; 7 nucleotides align to TRBD1. Germline V CDR1 and CDR2: GTSNPN, SVGIG (reference sequence). This CDR3 region has 15 residues. Losses at the gene ends were 0 bases for V and 5 bases for J; bases not matched to a gene: 7.

In this sample, this clonotype turned up a few times. V usage is TRBV6-2 or TRBV6-3 and J usage is TRBJ2-3; D possibly corresponds to TRBD1 (5 bases). CDR1 is MNHEY and CDR2 is SVGEGT in the germline V gene. The CDR3 has 15 residues. The germline V and J ends were trimmed by 1 base and 2 bases, with 10 bases remaining between them. This CDR3 is CASSYLGPPTDTQYF. CDR3 bases: TGTGCCAGCAGTTACTTGGGGCCTCCCACAGATACGCAGTATTTT.

The genes are TRBV7-2 and TRBJ2-7; TRBD2 is a possible D gene (5 bases). This CDR3 contains 14 residues. Trimming took 1 base from V and 3 from J, leaving 10 bases between them. Germline V gene lookup returns CDR1 SGHTA and CDR2 FQGNSA. The CDR3 bases are TGTGCCAGCAGCTTAGAAGCGGCCCTCTACGAGCAGTACTTC. It specifies CASSLEAALYEQYF.

The J gene is TRBJ2-3, the V gene TRBV11-2, with D uncertain. This CDR3 spans 12 amino acids. Trimming shortened V by 2 bases and J by 4 bases, and 4 bases separated the two germline ends. Germline V CDR1 and CDR2: SGHAT, FQNNGV. The chain's CDR3 is CASSLPADTQYF. In nucleotides, the CDR3 is TGTGCCAGCAGCTTACCCGCAGATACGCAGTATTTT.

The rearrangement uses TRBV7-2 and TRBJ2-7; D call uncertain. The ends were cut back, 3 bases at V and 6 bases at J, with 12 bases in the middle. CDR1 is SGHTA, CDR2 FQGNSA, per germline. The CDR3 is 13 amino acids. In DNA, the CDR3 is TGTGCCAGCAGCTTCGGACCTCTTATCGAGCAGTACTTC. This sequence encodes CASSFGPLIEQYF. Supplemented by reference TRBV7-2 and TRBJ2-7, the full variable domain reads GAGVSQSPSNKVTEKGKDVELRCDPISGHTALYWYRQSLGQGLEFLIYFQGNSAPDKSGLPSDRFSAERTGGSVSTLTIQRTQQEDSAVYLCASSFGPLIEQYFGPGTRLTVT.